This TCR beta chain emerged from a study of cytomegalovirus exposure and HLA in healthy donors. CDR3 length equals 16 residues. Trimming removed 5 bases at V and 2 bases at J, with 16 bases between. Germline CDR1 is LNHDA and CDR2 is SQIVND (reference sequence). The PCR ran on 60 Vbeta and 13 Jbeta primers. Only in-frame clones appear in the TCRdb table, and some are missing; sequencing was by immunoSEQ multiplex PCR. The sample comprises 90,000 to 150,000 clones, approximately 80% of which are singletons, and around 0.24% rests with the top ten. The sequencing input was PBMCs. The chain is built from TRBV19 and TRBJ1-5, with D tentatively TRBD1 (5 bases). This TCR was recovered from a man in his fifties or sixties in good health and CMV-seronegative. CDR3 in amino acids: CASSVRGVRGNQPQHF. CDR3 DNA: TGTGCCAGTAGTGTCCGGGGGGTACGTGGCAATCAGCCCCAGCATTTT.